This T cell receptor (beta chain) is drawn from a study of T cells in Graves' hyperthyroidism and ophthalmopathy. Using RNA transcripts as the source, TCR beta CDR3 regions were amplified. Researchers ran a first-round RT-PCR on the TCR CDR3 using the HTBI primer set. From the multiplex PCR reads, TCRdb called clonotypes with MiXCR, one entry per CDR3 protein. The repertoire includes approximately 100,000 distinct CDR3 sequences, about 45% of them detected once, and approximately 30% sits in the top ten. V gave up 4 bases and J gave up 12 bases, with 17 bases separating them. Germline CDR1 and CDR2: SGHRS and YFSETQ. The length of the CDR3 is 13 residues.

The sequenced sample consisted of blood. The origin of this receptor is a man aged 35-49 years with Graves' hyperthyroidism. The chain joins TRBV5-1 to TRBJ2-1; D may be TRBD1 (8 bases). This CDR3 reads CASSRTGRDTQFF. DNA of the CDR3: TGCGCCAGCAGCCGGACAGGGAGGGATACGCAGTTCTTC.